One and the same sample provided the 11 T cell receptor beta chains below, sequenced in a study of shared clonotypes between healthy human individuals. Libraries were prepared by immunoSEQ multiplex PCR; TCRdb keeps only in-frame clonotypes and omits some of them. The table has some 2,100,000 clones, roughly 95% seen once. The source material was naive CD4+ T cells sorted from blood. Subset indicated: CD45RA+ positively selected. These receptors were collected from a man aged 18 to 30 in good health.

The chain links TRBV7-6 to TRBJ2-1; 11 positions agree with TRBD1. The CDR3 loop spans 18 amino acids. With 2 bases clipped from V and 1 base from J, the junction kept 7 bases outside the gene matches. CDR1 is SGHVS, CDR2 FNYEAQ, per germline. CDR3 region: CASSLTPGQGVSYNEQFF. The CDR3 region has the DNA TGTGCCAGCAGCTTAACCCCGGGACAGGGGGTTTCCTACAATGAGCAGTTCTTC.

The V gene is TRBV10-3, the J gene TRBJ2-2; possible D gene TRBD2, 6 bases. V shed 4 bases and J shed 7 bases, with 13 bases lying between them. Per the germline V gene, CDR1 is ENHRY and CDR2 is SYGVKD. The CDR3 totals 14 residues. CDR3 sequence reads: CAISVSLDYGELFF. CDR3 sequence (DNA): TGTGCCATCAGTGTCTCTCTGGACTACGGGGAGCTGTTTTTT.

The rearrangement joins TRBV11-2 to TRBJ2-7; 9 bases fit TRBD1. The CDR3 sequence is 14 residues long. V gave up 5 bases and J gave up 5 bases; unmatched junction bases: 7. Germline loops: CDR1 SGHAT, CDR2 FQNNGV. CDR3 sequence reads: CASSKRQGVDEQYF. As DNA, the CDR3 is TGTGCCAGCAGCAAAAGACAGGGGGTCGACGAGCAGTACTTC.

This chain joins TRBV7-2 and TRBJ1-1, with D perhaps TRBD1 (6 bases). Germline V gives CDR1 SGHTA, CDR2 FQGNSA. The CDR3 sequence is 15 residues long. V was pared by 1 base and J by 0 bases, with 9 bases between. The CDR3 nucleotides are TGTGCCAGCAGCTTAGAACAGGGATTGAACACTGAAGCTTTCTTT. Protein: CASSLEQGLNTEAFF.

V and J are TRBV6-7 and TRBJ1-5, with 10 positions matching TRBD1. TRBV6-7 is sorted into the ORF group, with uncertain function. The V and J ends lost 4 bases and 4 bases, in that order; junction bases with no gene match: 4. The CDR3 loop spans 15 amino acids. CDR3 sequence reads: CASSFGTGVNQPQHF. CDR3 nucleotide sequence: TGTGCCAGCAGTTTTGGGACAGGGGTAAATCAGCCCCAGCATTTT.

The chain uses TRBV12-5 and TRBJ2-7; unclear D gene. With 7 bases removed from V and 1 base from J, the gap between germline ends came to 17 bases. The CDR3 is 15 residues long. The V gene's germline CDR1 is LGHNT and CDR2 FRNRAP. The CDR3 DNA is TGTGCTAGTGCCTTGGGTCCCCCTATTTCCTACGAGCAGTACTTC. This sequence encodes CASALGPPISYEQYF.

The V and J genes are TRBV4-1 and TRBJ2-7; possibly TRBD2 for D (6 bases). Per germline, CDR1 MGHRA and CDR2 YSYEKL. The V end was cut by 5 bases, the J end by 5 bases, with 22 bases between. This CDR3 has 16 amino acids. This chain's CDR3 is CASSSYAGKPKDEQYF. Written as DNA, the CDR3 is TGCGCCAGCAGCTCCTACGCGGGGAAGCCTAAGGACGAGCAGTACTTC.

V is TRBV27 and J is TRBJ2-7, with 9 bases matching TRBD1. CDR1 is MNHEY and CDR2 is SMNVEV in the germline V gene (reference sequence). With 4 bases clipped from V and 2 bases from J, the junction kept 6 bases outside the gene matches. This CDR3 region has 15 residues. CDR3 sequence reads: CASSSQGQGPYEQYF. DNA of the CDR3: TGTGCCAGCAGTTCCCAAGGACAGGGGCCCTACGAGCAGTACTTC.

The J gene is TRBJ2-2, the V gene TRBV28; unclear D gene. In germline, CDR1 is MDHEN, CDR2 SYDVKM. CDR3 length: 15 residues. The V end was cut by 2 bases, the J end by 0 bases, with 7 bases between. CDR3 residues: CASSLTGANTGELFF. The CDR3 coding sequence is TGTGCCAGCAGTTTAACGGGCGCGAACACCGGGGAGCTGTTTTTT.

V and J are TRBV11-2 and TRBJ2-7; 7 positions agree with TRBD2. Germline CDR1 and CDR2: SGHAT and FQNNGV. The CDR3 extends over 17 amino acids. V trimming: 4 bases; J trimming: 3 bases; junction bases outside the gene matches: 15. CDR3 in amino acids: CASSSSRIRLADYEQYF. The CDR3 DNA reads TGTGCCAGCAGCTCATCCCGAATCCGACTAGCAGACTACGAGCAGTACTTC.

This chain links TRBV19 with TRBJ2-7; the D gene is possibly TRBD2 (6 bases). The CDR3 totals 15 residues. V was pared by 1 base and J by 2 bases, with 12 bases between. Germline V CDR1 and CDR2: LNHDA, SQIVND (reference sequence). The CDR3 region is CASSIGSGSPYEQYF. CDR3 coding DNA: TGTGCCAGTAGTATAGGGTCCGGGAGCCCCTACGAGCAGTACTTC.